This entry lists 29 T cell receptor beta chains sequenced from one sample in a study of T cell responses to AZD1222 COVID-19 vaccine. TCRdb keeps only in-frame clones here, not all; method: immunoSEQ multiplex PCR. The sample carries about 160,000 clones, approximately 94% recorded once. Sample: peripheral blood, taken on day 0 of AZD1222 vaccination. These receptors all stem from an adult in good health.

The chain carries TRBV6-1 and TRBJ1-1; D is uncertain. This CDR3 is 16 amino acids long. V lost 0 bases, J lost 3 bases, and 14 bases lay in between. Germline V lookup: CDR1 MNHNS, CDR2 SASEGT. The CDR3 reads CASSEASIRAHTEAFF. In DNA form, the CDR3 reads TGTGCCAGCAGTGAAGCGTCTATTAGGGCGCACACTGAAGCTTTCTTT.

This rearrangement joins TRBV7-6 to TRBJ1-3; D may be TRBD1 (5 bases). Germline CDR1 SGHVS, CDR2 FNYEAQ. Trimming removed 5 bases at V and 0 bases at J, with 11 bases between. The CDR3 loop spans 15 amino acids. CDR3 sequence reads: CASSTGTFSGNTIYF. CDR3 coding DNA: TGTGCCAGCAGCACCGGGACTTTCTCTGGAAACACCATATATTTT.

The chain carries TRBV5-4 and TRBJ1-3, with 9 bases fitting TRBD1. Germline CDR1 reads SGHNT; CDR2 reads YYREEE (reference sequence). V trimming: 3 bases; J trimming: 4 bases; junction bases outside the gene matches: 2. The CDR3 consists of 14 residues. Here the CDR3 DNA reads TGTGCCAGCAGCTACGGGACAGGGGGAAACACCATATATTTT. Translating gives CASSYGTGGNTIYF.

In DNA, the CDR3 is TGTGCCAGCAGTTTATCCCTAAGCGGTGGGTATGGCTACACCTTC. This sequence encodes CASSLSLSGGYGYTF. The chain uses TRBV28 and TRBJ1-2; D unresolved. CDR3 size: 15 residues. Per germline, CDR1 MDHEN and CDR2 SYDVKM. V gave up 1 base and J gave up 5 bases, with 14 bases separating them.

V gene TRBV6-5 combines with J gene TRBJ1-2; tentatively, D is TRBD1 (5 bases). Germline values: CDR1 MNHEY, CDR2 SVGAGI. With 0 bases removed from V and 2 bases from J, the gap between germline ends came to 7 bases. The CDR3 loop spans 14 amino acids. The CDR3 sequence: CASSYSTANYGYTF. CDR3 coding DNA: TGTGCCAGCAGTTACTCGACAGCCAACTATGGCTACACCTTC.

This chain uses TRBV5-1 with TRBJ1-1, with 7 bases identical to TRBD1. The CDR3 is made up of 14 amino acids. CDR1 and CDR2 from the germline V gene are SGHRS and YFSETQ. With V trimmed by 3 bases and J by 7 bases, 9 bases remained unmatched. CDR3 protein: CASSSGTVNYEAFF. For the CDR3, the DNA is TGCGCCAGCAGCTCCGGGACAGTAAATTATGAAGCTTTCTTT.

The gene calls are TRBV7-3 and TRBJ2-5; 8 bases fit TRBD2. The trim removed 3 bases at V and 5 bases at J, leaving 2 bases unmatched. This CDR3 is built from 13 residues. Germline loops: CDR1 SGHTA, CDR2 FQGTGA. The CDR3 reads CASSFREGETQYF. CDR3 DNA sequence: TGTGCCAGCAGCTTCCGGGAGGGGGAGACCCAGTACTTC.

The CDR3 protein is CASSPPTSGGSGELFF. The CDR3 DNA is TGTGCCAGCAGCCCCCCGACTAGCGGGGGCTCCGGGGAGCTGTTTTTT. V gene TRBV7-9 combines with J gene TRBJ2-2; TRBD2 agrees at 12 bases. J lost 6 bases, V lost 5 bases, and 7 bases had no gene match. The CDR3 is 16 amino acids. The germline CDR1 and CDR2 sequences are SEHNR and FQNEAQ (reference sequence). The whole variable domain, filled in from reference TRBV7-9 and TRBJ2-2, reads DTGVSQNPRHKITKRGQNVTFRCDPISEHNRLYWYRQTLGQGPEFLTYFQNEAQLEKSRLLSDRFSAERPKGSFSTLEIQRTEQGDSAMYLCASSPPTSGGSGELFFGEGSRLTVL.

The chain employs TRBV2 and TRBJ1-4; D gene ambiguous. Per the germline V gene, CDR1 is SNHLY and CDR2 is FYNNEI. With 5 bases removed from V and 7 bases from J, the gap between germline ends came to 11 bases. The CDR3 is 13 residues long. In DNA form, the CDR3 reads TGTGCCAGCAGTTCGGAGTGGGGTGAAAAACTGTTTTTT. It specifies CASSSEWGEKLFF.

CDR3 protein: CASSPSGGAGQPQHF. The CDR3, as DNA: TGTGCCAGCAGCCCGAGCGGAGGGGCTGGACAGCCCCAGCATTTT. V gene TRBV7-9 combines with J gene TRBJ1-5, with D possibly being TRBD1 (5 bases). Germline V gene sequence: CDR1 SEHNR, CDR2 FQNEAQ (reference sequence). Deletions cut 5 bases from V and 7 bases from J, with 18 bases between. The CDR3 length is 15 residues.

The genes are TRBV3-1 (or the pseudogene TRBV3-2) and TRBJ1-3, with 8 nucleotides matching TRBD1. J gave up 4 bases and V 0 bases, and 2 bases lay outside the gene matches. There are 15 residues in the CDR3. Germline values: CDR1 LGHDT, CDR2 YNNKEL (reference sequence). The CDR3 region is CASSQDRTGGNTIYF. The CDR3 bases are TGTGCCAGCAGCCAAGATAGGACAGGGGGAAACACCATATATTTT.

This clone was found once. Other DNA sequences in the same sample also yield this CDR3. This chain connects TRBV7-9 to TRBJ2-3, with D possibly being TRBD2 (6 bases). The CDR3 totals 15 residues. V was cut by 1 base and J by 3 bases, with 11 bases left in between. Germline V CDR1 and CDR2: SEHNR, FQNEAQ (reference sequence). CDR3 in DNA: TGTGCCAGCAGCTTAGTAGCCGGGGGAACAGATACGCAGTATTTT. Its translation: CASSLVAGGTDTQYF.

This chain joins TRBV5-1 and TRBJ2-7; D is uncertain. Germline values: CDR1 SGHRS, CDR2 YFSETQ. The V end lost 5 bases, the J end lost 3 bases, and 21 bases lay between the germline ends. The CDR3 loop spans 16 amino acids. The CDR3 loop reads CASRQTPPPRLYEQYV. The CDR3 DNA follows: TGCGCCAGCAGGCAAACCCCGCCGCCCCGGCTCTACGAGCAGTACGTC.

This clone has only one observation. CDR3 DNA: TGTGCCAGTATGTCCGGGACTAGCGGATACAATGAGCAGTTCTTC. Its protein product is CASMSGTSGYNEQFF. The gene calls are TRBV19 and TRBJ2-1; 11 bases are shared with TRBD2. The CDR3 length is 15 residues. CDR1 is LNHDA, CDR2 SQIVND, per germline (reference sequence). Germline trimming cut 7 bases from V and 4 bases from J; bases unmatched to any gene: 6.

The CDR3 DNA reads TGTGCCAGCAGCTTTAGCGGAAGGGCCAGTGATACGCAGTATTTT. Translated: CASSFSGRASDTQYF. The chain links TRBV7-2 to TRBJ2-3; D is possibly TRBD2 (6 bases). The V gene's germline CDR1 is SGHTA and CDR2 FQGNSA. V dropped 3 bases and J dropped 6 bases, with 16 bases sitting between them. The CDR3 runs to 15 residues.

The chain joins TRBV19 to TRBJ1-1; a possible D gene is TRBD1 (5 bases). Trimming took off 6 bases at V and 1 base at J, with 9 bases between the two ends. Germline V gene lookup returns CDR1 LNHDA and CDR2 SQIVND (reference sequence). This CDR3 has 13 amino acids. CDR3 loop: CASRWGRNTEAFF. The DNA for the CDR3 is TGTGCCAGTAGATGGGGGAGGAACACTGAAGCTTTCTTT. Drawing the rest from reference TRBV19 and TRBJ1-1, the complete variable domain is DGGITQSPKYLFRKEGQNVTLSCEQNLNHDAMYWYRQDPGQGLRLIYYSQIVNDFQKGDIAEGYSVSREKKESFPLTVTSAQKNPTAFYLCASRWGRNTEAFFGQGTRLTVV.

Only a few counts were recorded for this clone. The gene calls are TRBV27 and TRBJ1-3; D is undetermined. CDR1 is MNHEY and CDR2 is SMNVEV in the germline V gene (reference sequence). V gave up 3 bases and J gave up 0 bases, with 9 bases separating them. The CDR3 loop spans 15 amino acids. The CDR3 is CASSFTAFSGNTIYF. For the CDR3, the DNA is TGTGCCAGCAGTTTCACCGCGTTCTCTGGAAACACCATATATTTT.

This clone occurred a few times. The chain joins TRBV6-6 to TRBJ1-6; D remains ambiguous. Germline V lookup: CDR1 MNHNY, CDR2 SVGAGI (reference sequence). V lost 7 bases and J 7 bases, leaving 14 bases between the germline ends. The CDR3 is 14 amino acids. The CDR3, as DNA: TGTGCCAGCACCCTAGGGCCGACAAATTCACCCCTCCACTTT. It is translated as CASTLGPTNSPLHF.

The chain links TRBV10-3 to TRBJ2-1; TRBD1 matches at 8 bases. CDR3 length: 19 amino acids. The junction had 13 bases not matched to a gene; V was cut back by 2 bases and J by 1 base. CDR1 ENHRY and CDR2 SYGVKD come from the germline V gene. CDR3 sequence: CAISEGRGLSSKSYNEQFF. CDR3 in DNA: TGTGCCATCAGTGAGGGCAGGGGGCTTTCCAGTAAATCCTACAATGAGCAGTTCTTC.

This chain joins TRBV19 and TRBJ1-3; D is ambiguous. Germline V lookup: CDR1 LNHDA, CDR2 SQIVND (reference sequence). V was shortened by 5 bases and J by 0 bases, with 8 bases between the two germline ends. This CDR3 has 14 amino acids. The CDR3 loop reads CASSYGGSGNTIYF. DNA of the CDR3: TGTGCCAGTAGTTACGGCGGCTCTGGAAACACCATATATTTT.

The chain combines TRBV7-2 with TRBJ1-1; D remains unclear. CDR1 and CDR2 (germline): SGHTA, FQGNSA. CDR3 size: 14 residues. Trimming removed 1 base at V and 0 bases at J, with 6 bases between. The CDR3 loop is CASSLVFLNTEAFF. The CDR3 bases are TGTGCCAGCAGCTTAGTCTTCCTGAACACTGAAGCTTTCTTT.

V and J are TRBV28 and TRBJ2-7; 7 bases fit TRBD1. CDR3 length equals 14 residues. V dropped 5 bases and J dropped 2; count of bases not matched to a gene: 6. The germline V gene encodes CDR1 MDHEN and CDR2 SYDVKM. CDR3 in amino acids: CASSKGTATYEQYV. The CDR3 DNA follows: TGTGCCAGCAGTAAGGGGACAGCGACCTACGAGCAGTACGTC.

CDR3 nucleotide sequence: TGTGCCAGTAGACACGACGCAGGGGCCGAGCCCCAGCATTTT. Translated, it gives CASRHDAGAEPQHF. V gene TRBV19 combines with J gene TRBJ1-5, with D possibly matching TRBD1 (6 bases). Trimming stripped 6 bases from V and 8 bases from J, with 17 bases between. Germline CDR1 is LNHDA and CDR2 is SQIVND (reference sequence). The CDR3 loop spans 14 amino acids.

The chain carries TRBV13 and TRBJ1-2; no definite D call. The CDR3 contains 13 residues. Trimming shortened V by 0 bases and J by 5 bases, and 7 bases separated the two germline ends. CDR1 and CDR2 (germline): PRHDT, FYEKMQ (reference sequence). CDR3: CASSLGSSYGYTF. The CDR3 DNA reads as TGTGCCAGCAGCTTAGGTTCCTCTTATGGCTACACCTTC.

This clone was seen once. This chain uses TRBV6-5 with TRBJ2-3, with D possibly called TRBD1 or TRBD2 (5 bases each). Trimming pared 0 bases from V and 3 bases from J, leaving 7 bases between. Looked up from germline, CDR1 is MNHEY and CDR2 is SVGAGI. There are 14 residues in the CDR3. The CDR3 DNA sequence: TGTGCCAGCAGTTACTCGTGGGGGACAGATACGCAGTATTTT. Its translation is CASSYSWGTDTQYF.

The V call is TRBV4-1, the J call TRBJ1-4; D might be TRBD1 (6 bases). Germline V gene sequence: CDR1 MGHRA, CDR2 YSYEKL. V was pared by 1 base and J by 8 bases, with 8 bases between. This CDR3 contains 13 residues. The DNA of the CDR3 is TGCGCCAGCAGCCAAGCAGGGGAGGAAAAACTGTTTTTT. Translation gives CASSQAGEEKLFF.

CDR3 in amino acids: CAISEPQGSYQETQYF. The DNA of the CDR3 is TGTGCCATCAGTGAGCCGCAGGGATCGTACCAAGAGACCCAGTACTTC. The chain recombines TRBV10-3 with TRBJ2-5; D possibly corresponds to TRBD1 (5 bases). V was shortened by 2 bases and J by 0 bases, with 13 bases between the two germline ends. From germline, CDR1 is ENHRY and CDR2 SYGVKD. The CDR3 has 16 amino acids.

Here the CDR3 DNA reads TGTGCCAGCAGTGTCTCCGGGAGTGGCTACACCTTC. Protein sequence: CASSVSGSGYTF. This rearrangement joins TRBV2 to TRBJ1-2; D is undetermined. Germline V gives CDR1 SNHLY, CDR2 FYNNEI. There are 12 residues in the CDR3. V was shortened by 4 bases and J by 7 bases, with 10 bases between the two germline ends.

This sequence joins TRBV4-2 and TRBJ1-6, with TRBD1 matching 8 bases. The CDR3 runs to 16 residues. Germline assignment: CDR1 LGHNA and CDR2 YNFKEQ. The trim removed 3 bases at V and 2 bases at J, leaving 3 bases unmatched. The CDR3 DNA sequence: TGTGCCAGCAGCCAGGTACAGGGGGCCTATAATTCACCCCTCCACTTT. It yields the protein CASSQVQGAYNSPLHF.